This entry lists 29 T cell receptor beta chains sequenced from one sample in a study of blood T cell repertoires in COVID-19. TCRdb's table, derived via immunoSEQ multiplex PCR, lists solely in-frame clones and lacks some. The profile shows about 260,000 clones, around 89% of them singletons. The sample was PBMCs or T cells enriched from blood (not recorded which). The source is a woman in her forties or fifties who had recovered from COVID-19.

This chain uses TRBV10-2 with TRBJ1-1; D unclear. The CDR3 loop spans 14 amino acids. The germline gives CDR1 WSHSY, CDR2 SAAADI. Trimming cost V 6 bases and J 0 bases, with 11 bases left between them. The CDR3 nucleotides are TGCGCCAGCAGGAAGGCAGGAATGAACACTGAAGCTTTCTTT. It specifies CASRKAGMNTEAFF.

The CDR3, as DNA: TGTGCCAGCAGTTACTCAGCTAGTCGAGAGACCCAGTACTTC. Encoded protein: CASSYSASRETQYF. This chain uses TRBV6-5 with TRBJ2-5; no definite D call. Germline CDR1 is MNHEY and CDR2 is SVGAGI. This CDR3 is built from 14 residues. V was pared by 0 bases and J by 4 bases, with 9 bases between.

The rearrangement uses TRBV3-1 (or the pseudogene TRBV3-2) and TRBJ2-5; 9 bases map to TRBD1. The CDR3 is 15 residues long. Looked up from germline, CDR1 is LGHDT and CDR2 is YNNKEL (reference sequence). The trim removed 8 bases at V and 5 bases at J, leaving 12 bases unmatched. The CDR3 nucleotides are TGTGCCAGCCCCGGAAGGACAGGGGAGGGGGAGACCCAGTACTTC. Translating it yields CASPGRTGEGETQYF.

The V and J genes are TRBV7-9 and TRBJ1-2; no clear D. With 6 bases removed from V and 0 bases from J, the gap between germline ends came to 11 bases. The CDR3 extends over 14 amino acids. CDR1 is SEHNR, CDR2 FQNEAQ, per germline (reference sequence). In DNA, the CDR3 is TGTGCCAGCAGGGGCGTCGGGACTAACTATGGCTACACCTTC. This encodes CASRGVGTNYGYTF.

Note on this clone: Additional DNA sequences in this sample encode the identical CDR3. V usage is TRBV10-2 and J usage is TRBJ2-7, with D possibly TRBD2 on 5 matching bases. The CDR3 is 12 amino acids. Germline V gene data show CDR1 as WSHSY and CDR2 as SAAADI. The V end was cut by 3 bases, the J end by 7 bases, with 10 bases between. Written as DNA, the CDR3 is TGCGCCAGCAGTGATGGACTTCGAGAGCAGTACTTC. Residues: CASSDGLREQYF.

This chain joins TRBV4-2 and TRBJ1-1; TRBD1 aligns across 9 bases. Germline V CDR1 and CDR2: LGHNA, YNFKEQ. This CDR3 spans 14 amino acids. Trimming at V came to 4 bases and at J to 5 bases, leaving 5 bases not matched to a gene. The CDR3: CASSPAQGATEAFF. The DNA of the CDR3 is TGTGCCAGCAGCCCAGCACAGGGGGCAACTGAAGCTTTCTTT.

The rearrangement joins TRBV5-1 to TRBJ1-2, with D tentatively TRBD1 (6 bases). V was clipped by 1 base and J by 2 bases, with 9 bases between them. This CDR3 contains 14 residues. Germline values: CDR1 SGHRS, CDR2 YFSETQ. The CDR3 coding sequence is TGCGCCAGCAGCTTGACCGGGACAAACTATGGCTACACCTTC. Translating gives CASSLTGTNYGYTF.

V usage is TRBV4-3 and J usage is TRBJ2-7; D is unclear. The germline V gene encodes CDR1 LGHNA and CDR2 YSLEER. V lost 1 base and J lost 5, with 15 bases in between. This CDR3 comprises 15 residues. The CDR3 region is CASSQALDPLHEQYF. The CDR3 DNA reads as TGCGCCAGCAGCCAAGCGCTAGACCCTTTACACGAGCAGTACTTC.

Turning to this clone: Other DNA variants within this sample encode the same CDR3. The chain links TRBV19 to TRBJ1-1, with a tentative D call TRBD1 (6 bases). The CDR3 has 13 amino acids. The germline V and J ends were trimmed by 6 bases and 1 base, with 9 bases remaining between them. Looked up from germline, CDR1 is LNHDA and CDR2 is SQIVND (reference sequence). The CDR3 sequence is CASSRTENTEAFF. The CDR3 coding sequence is TGTGCCAGTAGCCGGACAGAGAACACTGAAGCTTTCTTT.

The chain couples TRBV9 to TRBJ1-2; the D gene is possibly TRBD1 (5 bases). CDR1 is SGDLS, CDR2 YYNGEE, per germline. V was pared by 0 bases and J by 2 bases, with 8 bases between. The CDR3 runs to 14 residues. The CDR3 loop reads CASSVEKGNYGYTF. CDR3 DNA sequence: TGTGCCAGCAGCGTAGAGAAGGGGAACTATGGCTACACCTTC.

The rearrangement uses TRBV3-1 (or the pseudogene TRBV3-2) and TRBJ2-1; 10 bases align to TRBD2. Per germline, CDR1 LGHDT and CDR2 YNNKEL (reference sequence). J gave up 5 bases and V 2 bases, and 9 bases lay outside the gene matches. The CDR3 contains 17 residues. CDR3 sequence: CASSQYPGTSVDNEQFF. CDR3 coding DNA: TGTGCCAGCAGCCAATACCCGGGGACTAGCGTAGACAATGAGCAGTTCTTC.

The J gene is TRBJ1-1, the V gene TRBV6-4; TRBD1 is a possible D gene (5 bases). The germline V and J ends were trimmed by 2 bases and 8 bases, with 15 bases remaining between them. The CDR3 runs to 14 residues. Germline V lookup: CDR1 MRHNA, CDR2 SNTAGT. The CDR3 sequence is CASSDELGAGEAFF. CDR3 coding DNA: TGTGCCAGCAGTGACGAGTTAGGGGCAGGGGAAGCTTTCTTT.

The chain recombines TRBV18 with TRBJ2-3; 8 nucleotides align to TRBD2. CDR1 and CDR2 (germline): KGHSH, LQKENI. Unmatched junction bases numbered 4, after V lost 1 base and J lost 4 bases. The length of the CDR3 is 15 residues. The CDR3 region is CASSPLDGRADTQYF. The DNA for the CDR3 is TGTGCCAGCTCACCACTTGACGGGAGGGCAGATACGCAGTATTTT.

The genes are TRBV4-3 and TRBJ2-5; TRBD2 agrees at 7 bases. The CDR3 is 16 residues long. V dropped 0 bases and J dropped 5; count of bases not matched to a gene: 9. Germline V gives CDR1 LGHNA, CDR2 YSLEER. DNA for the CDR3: TGCGCCAGCAGCCAAGATAAGGCGGGAGTGTGGGAGACCCAGTACTTC. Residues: CASSQDKAGVWETQYF.

CDR3 loop: CSVLDSTSYEQYF. Here the CDR3 DNA reads TGCAGCGTCCTCGACAGTACCTCCTACGAGCAGTACTTC. The rearrangement uses TRBV29-1 and TRBJ2-7, with D possibly matching TRBD1 (5 bases). CDR3 length: 13 amino acids. CDR1 is SQVTM, CDR2 ANQGSEA, per germline. The germline V and J ends were trimmed by 6 bases and 0 bases, with 12 bases remaining between them.

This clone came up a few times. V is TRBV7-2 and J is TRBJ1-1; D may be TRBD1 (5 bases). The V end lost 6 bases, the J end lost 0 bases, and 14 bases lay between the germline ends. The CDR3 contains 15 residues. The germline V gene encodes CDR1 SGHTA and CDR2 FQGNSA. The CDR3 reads CASRSQTVMNTEAFF. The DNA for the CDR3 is TGTGCCAGCAGGTCACAGACAGTTATGAACACTGAAGCTTTCTTT.

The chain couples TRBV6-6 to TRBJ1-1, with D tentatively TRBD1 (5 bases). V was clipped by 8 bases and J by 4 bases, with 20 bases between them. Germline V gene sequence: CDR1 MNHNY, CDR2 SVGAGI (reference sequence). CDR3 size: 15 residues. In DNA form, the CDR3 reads TGTGCCAGCGAACTAGGCGGGAGTGGGGGCACTGAAGCTTTCTTT. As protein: CASELGGSGGTEAFF.

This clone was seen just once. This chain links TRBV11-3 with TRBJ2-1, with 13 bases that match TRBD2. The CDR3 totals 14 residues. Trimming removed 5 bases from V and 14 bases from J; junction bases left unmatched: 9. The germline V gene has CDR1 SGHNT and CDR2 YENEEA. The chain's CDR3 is CASSPGTSGEQEFF. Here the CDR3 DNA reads TGTGCCAGCAGCCCCGGGACTAGCGGGGAGCAAGAGTTCTTC.

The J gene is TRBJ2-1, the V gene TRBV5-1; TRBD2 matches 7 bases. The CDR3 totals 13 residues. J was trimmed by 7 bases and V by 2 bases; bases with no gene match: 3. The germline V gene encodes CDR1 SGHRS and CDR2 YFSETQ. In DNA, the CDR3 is TGCGCCAGCAGCTTAGCGGGGAGAAATGAGCAGTTCTTC. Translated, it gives CASSLAGRNEQFF. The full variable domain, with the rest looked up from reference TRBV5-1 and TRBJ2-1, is KAGVTQTPRYLIKTRGQQVTLSCSPISGHRSVSWYQQTPGQGLQFLFEYFSETQRNKGNFPGRFSGRQFSNSRSEMNVSTLELGDSALYLCASSLAGRNEQFFGPGTRLTVL.

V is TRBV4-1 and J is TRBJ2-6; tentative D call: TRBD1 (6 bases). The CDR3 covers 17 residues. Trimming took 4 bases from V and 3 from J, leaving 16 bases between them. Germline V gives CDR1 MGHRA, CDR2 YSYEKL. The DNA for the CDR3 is TGCGCCAGCAGCCCGAACCAGGGGAACGTTGGGGCCAACGTCCTGACTTTC. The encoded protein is CASSPNQGNVGANVLTF.

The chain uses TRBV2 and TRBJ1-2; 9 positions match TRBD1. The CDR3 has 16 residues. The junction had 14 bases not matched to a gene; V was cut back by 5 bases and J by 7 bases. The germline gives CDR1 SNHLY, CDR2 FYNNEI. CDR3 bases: TGTGCCAGCAGTCTATCGGTGGGGGGACAGGGTCTTGGCTACACCTTC. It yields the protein CASSLSVGGQGLGYTF.

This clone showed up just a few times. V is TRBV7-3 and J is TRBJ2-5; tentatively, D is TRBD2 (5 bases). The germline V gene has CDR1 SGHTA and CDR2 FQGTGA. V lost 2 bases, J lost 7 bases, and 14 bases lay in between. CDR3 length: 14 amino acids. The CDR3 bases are TGTGCCAGCAGCTTAGGGCAGCCAGGAGGGACCCAGTACTTC. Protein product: CASSLGQPGGTQYF.

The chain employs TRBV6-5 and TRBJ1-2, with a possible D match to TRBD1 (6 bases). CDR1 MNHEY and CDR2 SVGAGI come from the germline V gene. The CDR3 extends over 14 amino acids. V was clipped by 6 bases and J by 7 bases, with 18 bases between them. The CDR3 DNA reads TGTGCCAGCAGACAAGACACAGGGTATGCTGGCTACACCTTC. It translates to CASRQDTGYAGYTF.

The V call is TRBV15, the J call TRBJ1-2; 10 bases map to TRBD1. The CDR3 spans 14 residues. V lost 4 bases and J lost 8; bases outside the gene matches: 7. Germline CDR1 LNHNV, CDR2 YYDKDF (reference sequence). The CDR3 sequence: CATSKSGQGEGYTF. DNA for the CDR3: TGTGCCACCAGCAAGAGCGGACAGGGGGAGGGCTACACCTTC.

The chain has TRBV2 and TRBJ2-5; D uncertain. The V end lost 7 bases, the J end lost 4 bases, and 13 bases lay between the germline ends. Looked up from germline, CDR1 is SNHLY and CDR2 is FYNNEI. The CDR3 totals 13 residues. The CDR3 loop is CASTQNIRETQYF. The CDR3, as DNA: TGTGCCAGCACGCAGAACATTCGAGAGACCCAGTACTTC.

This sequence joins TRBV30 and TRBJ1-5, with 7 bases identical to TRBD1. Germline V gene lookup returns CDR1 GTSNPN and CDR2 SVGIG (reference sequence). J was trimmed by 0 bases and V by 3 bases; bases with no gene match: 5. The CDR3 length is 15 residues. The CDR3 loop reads CAWSSDRYSNQPQHF. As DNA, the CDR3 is TGTGCCTGGAGCTCGGACAGGTATAGCAATCAGCCCCAGCATTTT.

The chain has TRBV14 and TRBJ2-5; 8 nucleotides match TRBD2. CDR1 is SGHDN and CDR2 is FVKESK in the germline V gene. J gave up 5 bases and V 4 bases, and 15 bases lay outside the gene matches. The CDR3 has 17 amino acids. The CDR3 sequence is CASSPRTSSNIAETQYF. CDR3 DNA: TGTGCCAGCAGCCCCCGGACTAGCAGTAATATAGCGGAGACCCAGTACTTC.

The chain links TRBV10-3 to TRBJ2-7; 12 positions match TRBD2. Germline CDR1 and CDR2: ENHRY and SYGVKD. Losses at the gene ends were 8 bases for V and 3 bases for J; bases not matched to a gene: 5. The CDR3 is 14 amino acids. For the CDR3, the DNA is TGTGCCATCTCAAGACTAGCGGGAGACTACGAGCAGTACTTC. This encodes CAISRLAGDYEQYF.

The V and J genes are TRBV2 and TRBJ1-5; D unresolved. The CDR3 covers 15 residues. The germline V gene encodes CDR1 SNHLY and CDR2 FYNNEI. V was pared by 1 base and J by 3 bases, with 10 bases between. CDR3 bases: TGTGCCAGCAGTGAAGGGCGGGGAAACAATCAGCCCCAGCATTTT. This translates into CASSEGRGNNQPQHF.